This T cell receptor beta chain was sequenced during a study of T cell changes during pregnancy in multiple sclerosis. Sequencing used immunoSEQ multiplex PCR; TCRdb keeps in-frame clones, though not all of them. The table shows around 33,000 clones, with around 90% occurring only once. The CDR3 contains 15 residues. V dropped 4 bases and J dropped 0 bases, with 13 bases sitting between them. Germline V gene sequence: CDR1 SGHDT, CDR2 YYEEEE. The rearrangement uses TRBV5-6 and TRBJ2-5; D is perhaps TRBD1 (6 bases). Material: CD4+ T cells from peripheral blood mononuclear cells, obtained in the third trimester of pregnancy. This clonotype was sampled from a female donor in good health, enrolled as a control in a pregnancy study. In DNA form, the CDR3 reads TGTGCCAGCAGCCCGGACAGTGCGTACCAAGAGACCCAGTACTTC. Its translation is CASSPDSAYQETQYF.